A selection of T cell receptor beta chains follows, all from one sample in a study of blood T cell repertoires in COVID-19. Libraries were prepared by immunoSEQ multiplex PCR; TCRdb keeps only in-frame clonotypes and omits some of them. The table has some 50,000 clones, less than 90% seen once; the top ten hold 7% to 10%. The sequencing input was peripheral blood. These receptors were obtained from a woman aged 70 to 79 with active COVID-19. The CDR3 runs from the conserved cysteine through the conserved F or W. A D gene is named only where the DNA matches it firmly. Where a row states a size, it is once, few, many or the class of an expanded clone; other rows omit it.

D gene	CDR3 length	clone size	V gene	J gene	CDR3 DNA	CDR3 protein
.	15	.	TRBV10-1	TRBJ2-3	TGCGCCAGCAGTCGGTCCCCGGGGGGCACAGATACGCAGTATTTT	CASSRSPGGTDTQYF
.	14	.	TRBV2	TRBJ1-2	TGTGCCAGCAGTGAAGCAGGGGGTTACTATGGCTACACCTTC	CASSEAGGYYGYTF
.	15	.	TRBV28	TRBJ2-7	TGTGCCAGCAGTTTCCCAGGGGCGCGCTCCTACGAGCAGTACTTC	CASSFPGARSYEQYF
.	15	.	TRBV28	TRBJ1-2	TGTGCCAGCAGCCGTAACTTACCTCGTGGCTATGGCTACACCTTC	CASSRNLPRGYGYTF
.	11	.	TRBV20-1	TRBJ2-3	TGCAGTGGGGCGAGCACAGATACGCAGTATTTT	CSGASTDTQYF
.	16	.	TRBV12-2	TRBJ2-2	TGTGCAAGTCGCTTAGAAAGACTAGAAGGACCCGGGGAGCTGTTTTTT	CASRLERLEGPGELFF
TRBD2	15	.	TRBV6-1	TRBJ2-3	TGTGCCAGCAGTGACCCGGGACTAAACACAGATACGCAGTATTTT	CASSDPGLNTDTQYF
.	15	.	TRBV27	TRBJ1-3	TGTGCCAGCAGTTTGGCAGGAATGAGTGGAAACACCATATATTTT	CASSLAGMSGNTIYF
.	15	.	TRBV19	TRBJ1-5	TGTGCCAGTAGTATGGGAGGGCTGGGCAATCAGCCCCAGCATTTT	CASSMGGLGNQPQHF
.	15	.	TRBV23-1	TRBJ2-4	TGCGCCAGCAGTCAATTAGAACTAGCCAAAAACATTCAGTACTTC	CASSQLELAKNIQYF
.	15	.	TRBV4-2	TRBJ1-1	TGTGCCAGCAGCCAAGAAGTTCGGGAGAACACTGAAGCTTTCTTT	CASSQEVRENTEAFF
.	15	.	TRBV9	TRBJ2-1	TGTGCCAGCAGCGTAGGGCAGGGGACCTACAATGAGCAGTTCTTC	CASSVGQGTYNEQFF
.	12	.	TRBV9	TRBJ1-4	TGTGCCAGCAGCTCCGTTAATGAAAAACTGTTTTTT	CASSSVNEKLFF
.	13	.	TRBV7-8	TRBJ1-3	TGTGCCAGCAGCTTAGCGGAGGGAAACACCATATATTTT	CASSLAEGNTIYF
.	16	.	TRBV28	TRBJ1-2	TGTGCCAGCAGTTTATTCGGAGGGGCGCTTAACTATGGCTACACCTTC	CASSLFGGALNYGYTF
.	19	.	TRBV2	TRBJ2-6	TGTGCCAGCAGTGAAAATCCCCCTTCTTTAGGGGCTGGGGCCAACGTCCTGACTTTC	CASSENPPSLGAGANVLTF
.	15	.	TRBV27	TRBJ1-1	TGTGCCAGCACCAACCGGGGGGGCGGGAACACTGAAGCTTTCTTT	CASTNRGGGNTEAFF
TRBD2	13	.	TRBV28	TRBJ2-7	TGTGCCAGCACTGTAGCGGGTACCTACGAGCAGTACTTC	CASTVAGTYEQYF
.	12	.	TRBV28	TRBJ1-3	TGTGCCAGCACCACAACAGGAAACACCATATATTTT	CASTTTGNTIYF
.	13	.	TRBV28	TRBJ2-3	TGTGCCAGCAGTTTAGCGGGCACAGATACGCAGTATTTT	CASSLAGTDTQYF
.	14	.	TRBV6-5	TRBJ2-5	TGTGCCAGCAGTAACGGGGAGAGGAGGGAGACCCAGTACTTC	CASSNGERRETQYF
TRBD2	16	.	TRBV6-4	TRBJ2-3	TGTGCCAGCAGTGACTCAGTGGGAGGGGGCACAGATACGCAGTATTTT	CASSDSVGGGTDTQYF
TRBD1	14	.	TRBV20-1	TRBJ1-5	TGCAGTGCTAGTGAAGGGACAGCAAATCAGCCCCAGCATTTT	CSASEGTANQPQHF
.	13	.	TRBV11-3	TRBJ2-5	TGTGCCAGCAGCCCGGGATTCAGGGAGACCCAGTACTTC	CASSPGFRETQYF
TRBD1	14	few	TRBV2	TRBJ1-5	TGTGCCAGCAGGGAGGGGGACAGGGGAAAGCCCCAGCATTTT	CASREGDRGKPQHF
.	13	.	TRBV2	TRBJ1-2	TGTGCCAGCAGCCGCCAGGGTGACTATGGCTACACCTTC	CASSRQGDYGYTF
.	14	.	TRBV27	TRBJ1-1	TGTGCCACTAGAGCATCTCATAGCAGAACTGAAGCTTTCTTT	CATRASHSRTEAFF
.	15	.	TRBV30	TRBJ1-1	TGTGCCTGGACCAAAGACAGTTTCGAAAACACTGAAGCTTTCTTT	CAWTKDSFENTEAFF
TRBD1	15	.	TRBV6-5	TRBJ1-3	TGTGCCAGCAGAACAGGGGGGTCCTCTGGAAACACCATATATTTT	CASRTGGSSGNTIYF
.	14	.	TRBV5-4	TRBJ1-2	TGTGCCAGCAGGGCCCCCGGGGGAGCCTATGGCTACACCTTC	CASRAPGGAYGYTF
TRBD1	14	.	TRBV24-1	TRBJ1-2	TGTGCCACCAGTGACCTTGGACAGGGGTATGGCTACACCTTC	CATSDLGQGYGYTF
TRBD1	16	.	TRBV30	TRBJ1-1	TGTGCCTGGAGTGTACATCGACAGGGTGGGCACACTGAAGCTTTCTTT	CAWSVHRQGGHTEAFF
TRBD1	13	few	TRBV28	TRBJ1-2	TGTGCCAGCAGGGCAGGGGGGATCTATGGCTACACCTTC	CASRAGGIYGYTF
TRBD1	14	.	TRBV28	TRBJ2-4	TGTGCCAGCAGTTTATTTGGGACAGAAGGCATTCAGTACTTC	CASSLFGTEGIQYF
.	14	.	TRBV2	TRBJ2-3	TGTGCCAGCCTCGGAGGCTCCAACACAGATACGCAGTATTTT	CASLGGSNTDTQYF
.	13	.	TRBV7-3	TRBJ2-3	TGTGCCAGCAGCCCTAGCCGCACAGATACGCAGTATTTT	CASSPSRTDTQYF
TRBD2	16	.	TRBV7-6	TRBJ2-7	TGTGCCAGCAGCTTAGCGACTAGCCTATCTATTTACGAGCAGTACTTC	CASSLATSLSIYEQYF
TRBD1	14	.	TRBV27	TRBJ1-1	TGTGCCAGCAGCACGGACAGGGCAAACACTGAAGCTTTCTTT	CASSTDRANTEAFF
.	18	.	TRBV7-3	TRBJ2-2	TGTGCCAGCAGCTTATTAAGGCTTCGGGGTTCGAACACCGGGGAGCTGTTTTTT	CASSLLRLRGSNTGELFF
.	14	.	TRBV5-4	TRBJ2-1	TGTGCCAGCACCTTCAGCGGTCCCTACAATGAGCAGTTCTTC	CASTFSGPYNEQFF
.	13	.	TRBV29-1	TRBJ2-1	TGCAGCGTGGCAAGGGACACCTACAATGAGCAGTTCTTC	CSVARDTYNEQFF
TRBD2	14	once	TRBV28	TRBJ2-7	TGTGCCAGCGGAAGCGCGGGAGGGCCATACGAGCAGTACTTC	CASGSAGGPYEQYF
TRBD1	16	.	TRBV28	TRBJ1-5	TGTGCCAGCAGCCCTATGAGGACAGGGAGGAAAAGGCCCCAGCATTTT	CASSPMRTGRKRPQHF
TRBD1	15	.	TRBV7-9	TRBJ1-6	TGTGCCAGCAGCCCAGGACAGGGCGCCAATTCACCCCTCCACTTT	CASSPGQGANSPLHF
.	15	.	TRBV11-2	TRBJ2-5	TGTGCCAGCAGCTTAGCCGGACTACACCAAGAGACCCAGTACTTC	CASSLAGLHQETQYF
TRBD2	17	.	TRBV4-2	TRBJ2-1	TGTGCCAGCAGCCACTATTCGACTAGCGGGAGCATCCATGAGCAGTTCTTC	CASSHYSTSGSIHEQFF
.	15	.	TRBV7-6	TRBJ2-7	TGTGCCAGCAGCTTAAGGGGATATCATCGGGTCGAGCAGTACTTC	CASSLRGYHRVEQYF
.	14	.	TRBV2	TRBJ1-3	TGTGCCAGCAGGGACATTGGCTCTGGAAACACCATATATTTT	CASRDIGSGNTIYF
TRBD1	15	.	TRBV5-1	TRBJ1-2	TGCGCCAGCAGCCCTCGGACAGGGGGTAACTATGGCTACACCTTC	CASSPRTGGNYGYTF
.	19	once	TRBV7-9	TRBJ2-4	TGTGCCAGCAGCTTAGGGCCGCAGGGGGGAGCGAACTCCAAAAACATTCAGTACTTC	CASSLGPQGGANSKNIQYF
TRBD2	17	.	TRBV14	TRBJ2-3	TGTGCCAGCAGCCAATCGGGACTAAGCGGGTTTGGAGGGGCGCAGTATTTT	CASSQSGLSGFGGAQYF
TRBD2	16	.	TRBV4-2	TRBJ2-7	TGTGCCAGCAGCCAAGGGGGGACTAGCGGGTCCTACGAGCAGTACTTC	CASSQGGTSGSYEQYF
.	16	.	TRBV5-1	TRBJ2-6	TGCGCCAGCAGCGTGGACTTCAACTCTGGGGCCAACGTCCTGACTTTC	CASSVDFNSGANVLTF
.	13	.	TRBV5-1	TRBJ2-1	TGCGCCAGCAGCTTGAGCGTACTCAATGAGCAGTTCTTC	CASSLSVLNEQFF
TRBD1	15	.	TRBV19	TRBJ1-5	TGTGCCAGTAGTACAACAGGGGTTAGCAATCAGCCCCAGCATTTT	CASSTTGVSNQPQHF
.	15	.	TRBV10-3	TRBJ1-4	TGTGCCATCAGCCCAGGGGCCAGAACTAATGAAAAACTGTTTTTT	CAISPGARTNEKLFF
TRBD1	13	.	TRBV7-3	TRBJ2-7	TGTGCCAGCAGCGTGGACAGGGGCGACGAGCAGTACTTC	CASSVDRGDEQYF
TRBD1	14	.	TRBV6-5	TRBJ1-2	TGTGCCAGCAGTTACTCAGGGACAGGGGGAGGCTACACCTTC	CASSYSGTGGGYTF
TRBD2	16	.	TRBV2	TRBJ2-1	TGTGCCAGCAGCCCCCTAGAGACTAGCCGGGGCAATGAGCAGTTCTTC	CASSPLETSRGNEQFF
TRBD2	14	.	TRBV28	TRBJ2-7	TGTGCCAGCAGCCAGGGAGGGCCAATGGCCAAGCAGTACTTC	CASSQGGPMAKQYF